This passage covers 32 T cell receptor beta chains from one sample sequenced in a study of T-cell reconstitution after alpha-beta-depleted transplantation in children. As it was prepared, the TCRbeta library received unique molecular identifiers. TCRdb independently ran MiXCR on the PCR reads; one entry per CDR3 protein. The top ten clones hold under 35% of a sample with about 440,000 distinct CDR3 sequences, around two fifths of them seen once. The sequencing used PBMCs, collected before TCRalphabeta/CD19-depleted stem cell transplant. These receptors came from a girl aged 2 to 10 with aplastic anemia, due to receive a stem cell transplant.

This clonotype has at least ten counts. The gene calls are TRBV4-1 and TRBJ2-5; D unresolved. Germline V gene lookup returns CDR1 MGHRA and CDR2 YSYEKL. This CDR3 spans 14 amino acids. V was pared by 0 bases and J by 3 bases, with 8 bases between. The CDR3 reads CASSQEGFEETQYF. CDR3 DNA: TGCGCCAGCAGCCAAGAGGGGTTTGAAGAGACCCAGTACTTC.

The DNA of the CDR3 is TGTGCCAGCAGCCCCCGGACTAACTACGAGCAGTACTTC. The encoded protein is CASSPRTNYEQYF. The J gene is TRBJ2-7, the V gene TRBV11-2; a weak D match, TRBD2 (6 bases). Germline V CDR1 and CDR2: SGHAT, FQNNGV. The V end was cut by 5 bases, the J end by 3 bases, with 11 bases between. There are 13 residues in the CDR3.

The V gene is TRBV30, the J gene TRBJ1-2, with D perhaps matching TRBD1 (5 bases). The CDR3 is 13 residues long. Germline V lookup: CDR1 GTSNPN, CDR2 SVGIG (reference sequence). Trimming took off 0 bases at V and 6 bases at J, with 11 bases between the two ends. The CDR3 region is CAWSVRQGDGYTF. The CDR3 DNA sequence: TGTGCCTGGAGTGTACGGCAGGGCGATGGCTACACCTTC. The full variable domain, completed using reference TRBV30 and TRBJ1-2, is SQTIHQWPATLVQPVGSPLSLECTVEGTSNPNLYWYRQAAGRGLQLLFYSVGIGQISSEVPQNLSASRPQDRQFILSSKKLLLSDSGFYLCAWSVRQGDGYTFGSGTRLTVV.

The chain recombines TRBV5-1 with TRBJ1-1; 7 bases match TRBD1. V lost 0 bases and J lost 1; bases outside the gene matches: 9. The CDR3 runs to 17 residues. Germline V gene sequence: CDR1 SGHRS, CDR2 YFSETQ. The CDR3 region is CASSLASLGQRNTEAFF. CDR3 nucleotide sequence: TGCGCCAGCAGCTTGGCCTCTTTGGGACAGAGGAACACTGAAGCTTTCTTT. Together with reference TRBV5-1 and TRBJ1-1, the CDR3 gives the full variable domain: KAGVTQTPRYLIKTRGQQVTLSCSPISGHRSVSWYQQTPGQGLQFLFEYFSETQRNKGNFPGRFSGRQFSNSRSEMNVSTLELGDSALYLCASSLASLGQRNTEAFFGQGTRLTVV.

The rearrangement joins TRBV7-9 to TRBJ1-3; maybe TRBD1 (6 bases). Germline V CDR1 and CDR2: SEHNR, FQNEAQ (reference sequence). The V gene lost 2 bases and the J gene lost 0 bases, with 11 bases spanning the gap. The CDR3 runs 16 residues. CDR3 in DNA: TGTGCCAGCAGCTTACAAACAGGGTCCTCTGGAAACACCATATATTTT. Residues: CASSLQTGSSGNTIYF.

The V call is TRBV6-5, the J call TRBJ2-2, with 7 bases fitting TRBD1. This CDR3 is 15 amino acids long. V gave up 4 bases and J gave up 6 bases; unmatched junction bases: 8. Germline V gene data show CDR1 as MNHEY and CDR2 as SVGAGI. DNA for the CDR3: TGTGCCAGCAGTTGGTCAGGGGGTTCTCCCGGGGAGCTGTTTTTT. This gives the protein CASSWSGGSPGELFF.

V is TRBV4-1 and J is TRBJ1-5; possibly TRBD1 for D (6 bases). Trimming left V 1 base short and J 6 bases short, with 10 bases between. The germline V gene encodes CDR1 MGHRA and CDR2 YSYEKL. The length of the CDR3 is 14 residues. Written as DNA, the CDR3 is TGCGCCAGCAGCCAAGGGAAGGGGGGTCAGCCCCAGCATTTT. Protein: CASSQGKGGQPQHF.

The V call is TRBV15, the J call TRBJ2-1; D is perhaps TRBD1 (5 bases). The CDR3 runs to 15 residues. Germline CDR1 reads LNHNV; CDR2 reads YYDKDF (reference sequence). Deletions cut 3 bases from V and 2 bases from J, with 11 bases between. The CDR3 here is CATSSRVGTYNEQFF. In DNA form, the CDR3 reads TGTGCCACCAGCAGCAGGGTAGGGACCTACAATGAGCAGTTCTTC.

The chain links TRBV29-1 to TRBJ2-1, with D perhaps TRBD1 or TRBD2 (5 bases each). There are 15 residues in the CDR3. The V end lost 7 bases, the J end lost 0 bases, and 16 bases lay between the germline ends. CDR1 SQVTM and CDR2 ANQGSEA come from the germline V gene. CDR3 nucleotides: TGCAGCGGTACGACATGGGGGAGCTCCTACAATGAGCAGTTCTTC. Protein product: CSGTTWGSSYNEQFF.

The chain recombines TRBV29-1 with TRBJ1-2; 10 bases align to TRBD1. CDR3 size: 16 residues. The germline V gene encodes CDR1 SQVTM and CDR2 ANQGSEA. The V segment lost 7 bases and the J segment 8 bases; nucleotides outside the gene matches: 19. The CDR3 nucleotides are TGCAGCGCCCGAACGGGACAGGGGACGAGTATGGGAGGCTACACCTTC. It yields the protein CSARTGQGTSMGGYTF.

This clonotype was seen ten or more times. J is TRBJ1-2 and V is TRBV5-1; 10 bases are a match to TRBD1. The CDR3 spans 14 residues. Germline values: CDR1 SGHRS, CDR2 YFSETQ. Trimming took 4 bases from V and 6 from J; bases not matched to a gene: 6. The CDR3 coding sequence is TGCGCCAGCAGCCCCGGGACAGGGGTCCATGGCTACACCTTC. Encoded protein: CASSPGTGVHGYTF.

This clonotype was picked up a small number of times. V is TRBV15 and J is TRBJ1-5; TRBD1 is a possible D gene (5 bases). The V gene's germline CDR1 is LNHNV and CDR2 YYDKDF (reference sequence). This CDR3 has 15 residues. V was clipped by 0 bases and J by 2 bases, with 8 bases between them. The CDR3 spells CATSRDPGGNQPQHF. CDR3 bases: TGTGCCACCAGCAGAGATCCGGGGGGCAATCAGCCCCAGCATTTT.

This clonotype was recorded a few times. V and J are TRBV7-9 and TRBJ2-7; D is possibly TRBD1 (7 bases). The CDR3 is 15 amino acids. CDR1 is SEHNR, CDR2 FQNEAQ, per germline (reference sequence). The V gene lost 7 bases and the J gene lost 5 bases, with 21 bases spanning the gap. CDR3 sequence (DNA): TGTGCCAGCATCCCAGGGGGGTATGGGCCCCACGAGCAGTACTTC. It codes for CASIPGGYGPHEQYF.

This clonotype was detected a few times. The V and J genes are TRBV28 and TRBJ2-7; possible D gene TRBD2, 5 bases. Germline assignment: CDR1 MDHEN and CDR2 SYDVKM. The CDR3 totals 14 residues. V was shortened by 6 bases and J by 0 bases, with 12 bases between the two germline ends. CDR3 amino acids: CASRLGPASYEQYF. In DNA form, the CDR3 reads TGTGCCAGCAGACTAGGACCCGCCTCCTACGAGCAGTACTTC. The variable domain in full, with the rest retrieved from reference TRBV28 and TRBJ2-7, is DVKVTQSSRYLVKRTGEKVFLECVQDMDHENMFWYRQDPGLGLRLIYFSYDVKMKEKGDIPEGYSVSREKKERFSLILESASTNQTSMYLCASRLGPASYEQYFGPGTRLTVT.

The V call is TRBV12-3 or TRBV12-4, the J call TRBJ1-2, with D hard to call. The CDR3 length is 11 residues. V lost 10 bases and J 8 bases, leaving 14 bases between the germline ends. CDR3 coding DNA: TGTGCCATCAGCTTCCTCAGCGGCTACACCTTC. It is translated as CAISFLSGYTF.

The table lists this clonotype with many counts. This chain connects TRBV4-3 to TRBJ2-3; 9 bases are a match to TRBD1. The CDR3 is made up of 18 amino acids. Germline CDR1 LGHNA, CDR2 YSLEER. V gave up 0 bases and J gave up 15 bases; unmatched junction bases: 22. The CDR3 DNA is TGCGCCAGCAGCCAAGATAAGGCCACCGACAGGGGGAGAATAAGGGAATATTTT. Protein sequence: CASSQDKATDRGRIREYF.

V gene TRBV7-2 combines with J gene TRBJ1-2; 11 bases map to TRBD1. V gave up 6 bases and J gave up 4 bases; unmatched junction bases: 10. The germline V gene encodes CDR1 SGHTA and CDR2 FQGNSA. This CDR3 has 16 amino acids. The CDR3 loop is CASRRTGGSEGYGYTF. The CDR3 bases are TGTGCCAGCAGGAGGACAGGGGGCTCCGAGGGCTATGGCTACACCTTC.

About this clonotype itself: Germline and junction disagree at one end, which may indicate a read error. The chain links TRBV20-1 to TRBJ1-2; 10 bases match TRBD1. Germline V gene data show CDR1 as DFQATT and CDR2 as SNEGSKA (reference sequence). The CDR3 contains 8 residues. CDR3 in amino acids: CSAGQGVF. CDR3 DNA sequence: TGCAGTGCAGGACAGGGGGTGTTC.

The chain carries TRBV28 and TRBJ1-1; D is possibly TRBD1 (5 bases). Germline CDR1 and CDR2: MDHEN and SYDVKM. Trimming left V 6 bases short and J 5 bases short, with 13 bases between. The CDR3 sequence is 13 residues long. The CDR3 spells CASSLDRKTEAFF. The CDR3 DNA follows: TGTGCCAGCAGCCTCGACAGAAAAACTGAAGCTTTCTTT. The whole variable domain, filled in from reference TRBV28 and TRBJ1-1, reads DVKVTQSSRYLVKRTGEKVFLECVQDMDHENMFWYRQDPGLGLRLIYFSYDVKMKEKGDIPEGYSVSREKKERFSLILESASTNQTSMYLCASSLDRKTEAFFGQGTRLTVV.

The chain employs TRBV28 and TRBJ2-1; 9 nucleotides align to TRBD2. The CDR3 contains 16 residues. Germline V gene data show CDR1 as MDHEN and CDR2 as SYDVKM. Losses at the gene ends were 7 bases for V and 1 base for J; bases not matched to a gene: 8. The CDR3 DNA is TGTGCCAGCACCGATAGCGGGAGAGGATCCTACAATGAGCAGTTCTTC. This translates into CASTDSGRGSYNEQFF.

This clonotype has a handful of counts. J is TRBJ2-7 and V is TRBV7-2; tentative D call: TRBD1 (5 bases). CDR3 size: 15 residues. Germline V gives CDR1 SGHTA, CDR2 FQGNSA. The V end lost 1 base, the J end lost 3 bases, and 13 bases lay between the germline ends. CDR3 in amino acids: CASSLGPGHDYEQYF. As DNA, the CDR3 is TGTGCCAGCAGCTTAGGGCCAGGACATGACTACGAGCAGTACTTC.

The chain is built from TRBV29-1 and TRBJ2-5; no clear D. Germline assignment: CDR1 SQVTM and CDR2 ANQGSEA. The CDR3 totals 10 residues. The V and J ends lost 7 bases and 4 bases respectively, with 7 bases between them. The CDR3 region is CSATPETQYF. In DNA, the CDR3 is TGCAGCGCCACGCCAGAGACCCAGTACTTC.

This clonotype has only a few counts. The chain employs TRBV6-1 and TRBJ2-5; 11 nucleotides line up with TRBD1. This CDR3 has 14 residues. With V trimmed by 6 bases and J by 5 bases, 5 bases remained unmatched. Germline V gives CDR1 MNHNS, CDR2 SASEGT. The CDR3: CASRGTGGYETQYF. The CDR3 bases are TGTGCCAGCAGAGGGACAGGGGGGTATGAGACCCAGTACTTC.

V gene TRBV20-1 combines with J gene TRBJ2-7; D remains ambiguous. The ends were cut back, 5 bases at V and 2 bases at J, with 10 bases in the middle. CDR1 is DFQATT, CDR2 SNEGSKA, per germline (reference sequence). CDR3 length: 12 residues. DNA of the CDR3: TGCAGTGCTCGGGTCTTGCCCTACGAGCAGTACTTC. Protein: CSARVLPYEQYF.

The rearrangement links TRBV28 to TRBJ2-7, with D possibly TRBD1 on 5 matching bases. Germline values: CDR1 MDHEN, CDR2 SYDVKM. Trimming pared 8 bases from V and 3 bases from J, leaving 14 bases between. CDR3 length equals 13 residues. CDR3 loop: CASQLDSNYEQYF. In DNA, the CDR3 is TGTGCCAGCCAATTAGACAGTAACTACGAGCAGTACTTC.

The chain uses TRBV28 and TRBJ1-1; 8 bases are a match to TRBD1. Germline CDR1 is MDHEN and CDR2 is SYDVKM. Losses at the gene ends were 5 bases for V and 1 base for J; bases not matched to a gene: 9. CDR3 size: 16 residues. The CDR3 DNA reads as TGTGCCAGCAGTGAAATAGGACAGGGCGCGAACACTGAAGCTTTCTTT. Protein: CASSEIGQGANTEAFF.

The rearrangement joins TRBV12-5 to TRBJ1-1; no firm D call. Germline loops: CDR1 LGHNT, CDR2 FRNRAP. The CDR3 length is 13 residues. Trimming left V 0 bases short and J 4 bases short, with 6 bases between. CDR3 in amino acids: CASGLVGFTEAFF. DNA for the CDR3: TGTGCTAGTGGTTTGGTCGGATTCACTGAAGCTTTCTTT.

V gene TRBV6-5 combines with J gene TRBJ1-1; no definite D call. V dropped 0 bases and J dropped 6 bases, with 11 bases sitting between them. The CDR3 is made up of 14 amino acids. From germline, CDR1 is MNHEY and CDR2 SVGAGI. DNA of the CDR3: TGTGCCAGCAGTTACTCTGGTGCGAAGGCTGAAGCTTTCTTT. Protein: CASSYSGAKAEAFF.

This clonotype has just a few counts. This rearrangement joins TRBV20-1 to TRBJ1-1; TRBD1 matches 9 bases. Trimming cost V 3 bases and J 6 bases; bases outside gene matches: 11. The CDR3 runs 15 residues. Germline assignment: CDR1 DFQATT and CDR2 SNEGSKA (reference sequence). In nucleotides, the CDR3 is TGCAGTGCTAGCCCGGGACAGGGAGAGTACGCTGAAGCTTTCTTT. Amino acid sequence: CSASPGQGEYAEAFF.

V gene TRBV20-1 combines with J gene TRBJ1-5; D is unresolved. The CDR3 is 15 residues long. CDR1 DFQATT and CDR2 SNEGSKA come from the germline V gene (reference sequence). The V gene lost 3 bases and the J gene lost 7 bases, with 19 bases spanning the gap. The CDR3 region is CSASSRETHRQPQHF. In DNA, the CDR3 is TGCAGTGCTAGCTCGCGGGAGACTCATAGGCAGCCCCAGCATTTT.

The chain uses TRBV4-2 and TRBJ2-3; no clear D gene. Germline V gene data show CDR1 as LGHNA and CDR2 as YNFKEQ. Trimming stripped 4 bases from V and 4 bases from J, with 9 bases between. This CDR3 is built from 13 residues. CDR3 in amino acids: CASSPHSSDTQYF. The CDR3 DNA reads as TGTGCCAGCAGCCCACACAGCTCAGATACGCAGTATTTT.

This chain connects TRBV7-2 to TRBJ1-6; 10 bases are a match to TRBD1. The V gene end was trimmed by 4 bases and the J gene end by 14 bases; junction bases not matched to a gene: 8. Per the germline V gene, CDR1 is SGHTA and CDR2 is FQGNSA. The CDR3 is 14 amino acids. CDR3 sequence (DNA): TGTGCCAGCAGCTCGGGCCCGGGACAGGGGTCCCTCCACTTT. It encodes CASSSGPGQGSLHF.